This passage covers 3 T cell receptor beta chains from one sample sequenced in a study of human T cells and chemical hapten exposure. The time point denotes: patch test 1, 2 weeks after DPC sensitization. Treatment noted: therapeutic diphenylcyclopropenone sensitization with weekly scalp DPC. In TCRdb, the RACE reads were re-called with MiXCR into one record per CDR3 protein. Here the sample spans some 94,000 distinct CDR3 sequences, over 10% being singletons. This material consisted of whole blood, taken in connection with sensitization to the hapten diphenylcyclopropenone (DPC). The source is a woman aged 40 to 50 with alopecia areata. Some clones in this sample may be carry-over from other donors' samples.

In its sample, this clonotype was seen many times. At one end the junction does not follow the germline gene, possibly because of a read error. The chain employs TRBV7-7 and TRBJ2-5; D unclear. The germline V gene encodes CDR1 SSHAT and CDR2 FNYEAQ (reference sequence). CDR3 length equals 15 residues. The CDR3 spells CASSLGARKGETQYF. CDR3 in DNA: TGTGCTAGCAGCTTAGGTGCCAGGAAGGGAGAGACCCAGTACTTC.

The V gene is TRBV6-2 or TRBV6-3, the J gene TRBJ1-5; 7 bases are shared with TRBD1. The CDR3 extends over 16 amino acids. CDR1 and CDR2 from the germline V gene are MNHEY and SVGEGT. V shed 6 bases, J shed 3 bases, and the junction held 11 bases outside the gene matches. CDR3 nucleotides: TGTGCCAGCAGCTCCTGGGAGGGGGCGGACAATCAGCCCCAGCATTTT. It is translated as CASSSWEGADNQPQHF.

This clonotype was counted only a few times. This chain connects TRBV6-5 to TRBJ2-7; 9 nucleotides agree with TRBD1. CDR1 is MNHEY and CDR2 is SVGAGI in the germline V gene. V was pared by 6 bases and J by 5 bases, with 11 bases of the junction left unmatched. CDR3 length: 15 residues. CDR3 sequence reads: CASRRVRDRVNEQYF. The CDR3 bases are TGTGCCAGCAGGAGGGTCCGGGACAGGGTTAACGAGCAGTACTTC.